One sample yielded the 7 T cell receptor beta chains listed below, sequenced in a study of T-cell memory formation after mild COVID-19. Using its own MiXCR run on the 5' RACE reads, TCRdb lists one record per CDR3 protein. The data show 350,000 to 500,000 distinct CDR3 sequences, more than 20% seen once. Sample: PBMCs or a T cell subset sorted from them (not recorded which). The receptor set was obtained from an adult woman who had mild COVID-19 (a few samples of this study predate the infection). Cell type and time point are not known.

This clonotype was counted only a few times. V usage is TRBV12-3 or TRBV12-4 and J usage is TRBJ1-6; a weak D match, TRBD1 (5 bases). The V and J ends lost 6 bases and 3 bases respectively, with 12 bases between them. There are 15 residues in the CDR3. Here the CDR3 reads CASRPGASYNSPLHF. The DNA for the CDR3 is TGTGCCAGCAGACCTGGGGCCAGCTATAATTCACCCCTCCACTTT.

The CDR3 DNA is TGTGCCAGCAGTTACTCCGGTGTTAAGGAGCAGTACTTC. It yields the protein CASSYSGVKEQYF. This chain uses TRBV6-6 with TRBJ2-7; D remains unclear. CDR3 length: 13 residues. Trimming left V 0 bases short and J 7 bases short, with 10 bases between. Germline V lookup: CDR1 MNHNY, CDR2 SVGAGI (reference sequence).

This clonotype was detected a few times. The chain combines TRBV4-3 with TRBJ2-4, with a tentative D call TRBD1 (6 bases). Germline V gene sequence: CDR1 LGHNA, CDR2 YSLEER. V was trimmed by 0 bases and J by 9 bases, leaving 15 bases between them. CDR3 length equals 15 residues. The CDR3 sequence: CASSQERTDMSIQYF. DNA of the CDR3: TGCGCCAGCAGCCAAGAAAGGACAGACATGAGCATTCAGTACTTC.

The V gene is TRBV20-1, the J gene TRBJ1-2; no firm D call. This CDR3 is built from 13 residues. Per germline, CDR1 DFQATT and CDR2 SNEGSKA (reference sequence). V shed 2 bases and J shed 5 bases, with 12 bases lying between them. CDR3 amino acids: CSARKGTPYGYTF. The CDR3 nucleotides are TGCAGTGCTAGAAAGGGTACCCCGTATGGCTACACCTTC.

This clonotype appeared a few times. This chain links TRBV20-1 with TRBJ1-1; 9 bases line up with TRBD1. This CDR3 has 14 residues. The junction had 9 bases not matched to a gene; V was cut back by 4 bases and J by 6 bases. Germline loops: CDR1 DFQATT, CDR2 SNEGSKA (reference sequence). For the CDR3, the DNA is TGCAGTGCTAAGGCTTACAGGGGGCGCGCTGAAGCTTTCTTT. It translates to CSAKAYRGRAEAFF.

This clonotype has a handful of counts. This chain connects TRBV5-6 to TRBJ2-3; D gene uncertain. The CDR3 spans 16 residues. V lost 0 bases and J lost 2, with 13 bases in between. Germline V CDR1 and CDR2: SGHDT, YYEEEE. The CDR3 loop is CASSLAATPNTDTQYF. CDR3 nucleotides: TGTGCCAGCAGCTTGGCCGCAACCCCGAACACAGATACGCAGTATTTT. Full variable domain (missing parts from reference TRBV5-6 and TRBJ2-3): DAGVTQSPTHLIKTRGQQVTLRCSPKSGHDTVSWYQQALGQGPQFIFQYYEEEERQRGNFPDRFSGHQFPNYSSELNVNALLLGDSALYLCASSLAATPNTDTQYFGPGTRLTVL.

This clonotype was seen more than once but under ten times. This chain joins TRBV7-9 and TRBJ1-5; D not resolved. V was clipped by 3 bases and J by 3 bases, with 9 bases between them. CDR1 is SEHNR and CDR2 is FQNEAQ in the germline V gene (reference sequence). CDR3 size: 14 residues. DNA for the CDR3: TGTGCCAGCAGCTTTGGACCGGACAATCAGCCCCAGCATTTT. Amino acids: CASSFGPDNQPQHF.